The sequence of this TCR beta chain was determined in a study of cytomegalovirus exposure and HLA in healthy donors. Primers: 60 Vbeta forward and 13 Jbeta reverse. The table came from immunoSEQ multiplex PCR; TCRdb's copy has only in-frame clones and leaves some out. The table lists about 160,000 clones. J lost 3 bases, V lost 2 bases, and 2 bases had no gene match. CDR3 length equals 14 residues. The germline V gene has CDR1 SGDLS and CDR2 YYNGEE. With regard to this clone: Its matching antigen is unknown.

General study points: A later analysis found that most CMV-associated TCR beta chains appeared HLA-restricted.

The chain links TRBV9 to TRBJ2-1; 7 bases are shared with TRBD2. Material for sequencing was PBMCs. The source of this sequence is a man aged 25-45 years in good health and CMV-seronegative. As DNA, the CDR3 is TGTGCCAGCAGCGTCAGCGGGATCTACAATGAGCAGTTCTTC. Protein product: CASSVSGIYNEQFF.